The 18 T cell receptor beta chains given below trace back to one sample, sequenced in a study of tumor-infiltrating lymphocytes in primary liver carcinoma. TCR beta cDNA came from approximately 540 ng total RNA, primed with a constant-region primer. What produced the TCR beta libraries was three nested multiplex PCR rounds using slightly modified ARM-PCR. TRBV1-TRBV30 forward primers and a C-beta reverse primer were used in the first two PCR rounds, which each ran for approximately 11 cycles. Via MiXCR, TCRdb re-called the multiplex PCR reads, giving one row per CDR3 protein. The sample consists of some 180,000 distinct CDR3 sequences, 85% of them appearing once. Extraction of RNA together with DNA used 20-30 mg of unsorted bulk tissue. The sequenced sample consisted of tumor tissue from primary liver carcinoma. Receptors originate from a man aged 35-49 years with primary liver carcinoma and hepatitis B virus infection.

Comment on this clonotype: The conserved phenylalanine or tryptophan normally closing the CDR3 is absent here, so this likely arose from a read error. The chain couples TRBV4-1 to TRBJ1-6; 7 nucleotides match TRBD1. Germline CDR1 MGHRA, CDR2 YSYEKL. The CDR3 sequence is 17 residues long. J gave up 7 bases and V 0 bases, and 9 bases lay outside the gene matches. CDR3 region: CASSQDRGQSRNSPLHY. CDR3 nucleotides: TGCGCCAGCAGCCAAGATCGGGGACAGAGTCGGAATTCACCCCTCCACTAT.

This clonotype showed up just once. V and J are TRBV7-9 and TRBJ2-2; a weak D match, TRBD2 (5 bases). CDR1 and CDR2 from the germline V gene are SEHNR and FQNEAQ (reference sequence). The CDR3 contains 16 residues. Trimming cost V 2 bases and J 9 bases, with 19 bases left between them. CDR3: CASSLILHGWTRELFF. DNA for the CDR3: TGTGCCAGCAGCTTAATTCTCCACGGTTGGACTCGGGAGCTGTTTTTT. The variable domain in full, with the rest retrieved from reference TRBV7-9 and TRBJ2-2, is DTGVSQNPRHKITKRGQNVTFRCDPISEHNRLYWYRQTLGQGPEFLTYFQNEAQLEKSRLLSDRFSAERPKGSFSTLEIQRTEQGDSAMYLCASSLILHGWTRELFFGEGSRLTVL.

Comment on this clonotype: The CDR3 end shows no conserved phenylalanine or tryptophan, and so a read error is likely. The limits of the CDR3 on the DNA are not certain, so only TCRdb's listed CDR3 is given. The gene calls are TRBV4-1 and TRBJ2-5; TRBD1 reflects the table's D call only, with no check against the DNA. The germline V gene encodes CDR1 MGHRA and CDR2 YSYEKL. The CDR3 has 16 residues if both end residues are counted. CDR3 loop: CASSLEGGLRQETLYL.

The chain is built from TRBV12-3 or TRBV12-4 and TRBJ2-7; 7 nucleotides agree with TRBD2. The trim removed 5 bases at V and 1 base at J, leaving 5 bases unmatched. This CDR3 region has 14 residues. As DNA, the CDR3 is TGTGCCAGCAGTATCCAGGGAGGGTCCTACGAGCAGTACTTC. Translated: CASSIQGGSYEQYF.

The gene calls are TRBV6-2 or TRBV6-3 and TRBJ2-7; D gene uncertain. The CDR3 has 13 amino acids. The germline V gene has CDR1 MNHEY and CDR2 SVGEGT. CDR3: CPGSYEVPYEDYF. The CDR3 bases are TGTCCCGGCAGTTACGAGGTACCCTACGAGGATTACTTC.

This clonotype came up once. The missing conserved phenylalanine or tryptophan at the end of this CDR3 makes a read error likely. The chain uses TRBV14 and TRBJ2-2; D is unresolved. The CDR3 is made up of 12 amino acids. The V end lost 9 bases, the J end lost 9 bases, and 14 bases lay between the germline ends. The germline V gene has CDR1 SGHDN and CDR2 FVKESK. In DNA, the CDR3 is TGTGCCAGTAGTCCGACCTACAGGGAGCTGTTTTAT. Translation: CASSPTYRELFY.

Of note for this clonotype: The conserved phenylalanine or tryptophan is not found at the CDR3 terminus, so this likely reflects a read error. The gene calls are TRBV7-8 and TRBJ1-2; D unclear. CDR1 is SGHVS, CDR2 FQNEAQ, per germline. The CDR3 has 13 residues. Trimming cost V 1 base and J 5 bases, with 8 bases left between them. CDR3 sequence reads: CASSLDIGYGYTS. CDR3 sequence (DNA): TGTGCCAGCAGCTTAGACATTGGGTATGGCTACACCTCC.

With regard to this clonotype: A much larger clone differs by one base, so this may be a read error. The chain uses TRBV9 and TRBJ2-5; 7 nucleotides match TRBD2. CDR1 SGDLS and CDR2 YYNGEE come from the germline V gene. The CDR3 totals 15 residues. After removal of 10 bases from V and 1 base from J, the junction contained 13 bases not matched to a gene. DNA for the CDR3: TGTGCCGGCACCAGTAGTTGGGGGGGCCAAGAGACCCAGTACTTC. It is translated as CAGTSSWGGQETQYF.

A remark on this clonotype: With a much larger clone just one base away, this may be a read error. V and J are TRBV7-9 and TRBJ2-5; 9 nucleotides match TRBD2. The CDR3 totals 14 residues. Germline V gene lookup returns CDR1 SEHNR and CDR2 FQNEAQ (reference sequence). Trimming removed 1 base from V and 10 bases from J; junction bases left unmatched: 7. In nucleotides, the CDR3 is TGTGCCAGCAGCTTAGTAGCGGGAGTGGAAAGCCAGTACTTC. Protein product: CASSLVAGVESQYF.

On this clonotype: At one end the junction does not follow the germline gene, possibly because of a read error. The chain combines TRBV6-2 or TRBV6-3 with TRBJ1-5, with D tentatively TRBD1 (5 bases). The CDR3 has 14 residues. Germline V gene sequence: CDR1 MNHEY, CDR2 SVGEGT. Written as DNA, the CDR3 is TGTGCCAGGACCCTGGTGAAAGGGGATCAGCCCCAGTTTTTT. Its translation is CARTLVKGDQPQFF.

With regard to this clonotype: The germline gene is not matched at one end of the junction; a read error may be the cause. This sequence joins TRBV7-9 and TRBJ2-3, with a weak D call TRBD2 (6 bases). The CDR3 sequence is 14 residues long. Germline lookup yields CDR1 SEHNR and CDR2 FQNEAQ (reference sequence). The CDR3 protein is CVSSQETGADTPYF. The CDR3 coding sequence is TGTGTCAGCAGCCAGGAGACGGGAGCCGATACGCCGTATTTT.

About this clonotype itself: Relative to the germline gene, one junction end is altered; a read error may explain this. This sequence joins TRBV4-1 and TRBJ2-5; D remains ambiguous. CDR1 and CDR2 (germline): MGHRA, YSYEKL. This CDR3 has 14 amino acids. As DNA, the CDR3 is TGCGCCAGCAGCCCCCTGGAATATAAAGAGACCCAGTACTTT. Translating it yields CASSPLEYKETQYF.

This clonotype was seen a few times. The junction shows a germline mismatch at one end, possibly a read error. The V gene is TRBV5-5, the J gene TRBJ2-1; unclear D gene. Germline V gene sequence: CDR1 SGHKS, CDR2 YYEKEE (reference sequence). CDR3 length: 13 amino acids. The CDR3 nucleotides are TGTGCCAGCAGCCACCGAACGGGCAATGAGCAGTTATTC. Its translation is CASSHRTGNEQLF.

Details on this clonotype: A much larger clone differs from this one at a single base, so this may be a read error. It is likely a read error, because the conserved phenylalanine at the end of the CDR3 is missing. V is TRBV2 and J is TRBJ2-5, with 9 bases fitting TRBD2. Germline V lookup: CDR1 SNHLY, CDR2 FYNNEI. The CDR3 has 13 amino acids. V dropped 6 bases and J dropped 5; count of bases not matched to a gene: 4. The CDR3 reads CASSGTSMETQYY. DNA for the CDR3: TGTGCCAGCAGCGGGACTAGCATGGAGACCCAGTACTAC.

The V and J genes are TRBV29-1 and TRBJ2-5, with TRBD1 identical over 11 bases. The germline CDR1 and CDR2 sequences are SQVTM and ANQGSEA. CDR3 length: 15 amino acids. J lost 4 bases, V lost 1 base, and 5 bases had no gene match. The CDR3 loop reads CSVEVDRGRRETQYF. The CDR3 nucleotides are TGCAGCGTTGAAGTGGACAGGGGGCGAAGAGAGACCCAGTACTTC. The full variable domain, in which reference TRBV29-1 and TRBJ2-5 provide the parts outside the CDR3, is SAVISQKPSRDICQRGTSLTIQCQVDSQVTMMFWYRQQPGQSLTLIATANQGSEATYESGFVIDKFPISRPNLTFSTLTVSNMSPEDSSIYLCSVEVDRGRRETQYFGPGTRLLVL.

This clonotype was found a few times. A much larger clone differs by one base, so this may be a read error. The rearrangement joins TRBV7-9 to TRBJ2-1; the D is unclear. Germline V gene lookup returns CDR1 SEHNR and CDR2 FQNEAQ (reference sequence). The CDR3 has 14 amino acids. V dropped 5 bases and J dropped 6 bases, with 14 bases sitting between them. The CDR3 DNA sequence: TGTGCCAGCAGCCTAATAGGTTTAGGCAATGAGCAGTTCTTC. Protein sequence: CASSLIGLGNEQFF.

Comments on this clonotype: An end of the junction does not agree with germline; a read error may underlie this. V gene TRBV24-1 combines with J gene TRBJ2-5, with D possibly TRBD2 on 6 matching bases. The CDR3 covers 16 residues. Germline CDR1 and CDR2: KGHDR and SFDVKD. CDR3: CTTSDRDGAGMETQYF. In nucleotides, the CDR3 is TGTACCACCAGTGACCGAGACGGGGCGGGAATGGAGACCCAGTACTTC.

Concerning this clonotype: Germline and junction disagree at one end, which may indicate a read error. The chain uses TRBV6-6 and TRBJ2-7; possibly TRBD1 or TRBD2 for D (5 bases each). In germline, CDR1 is MNHNY, CDR2 SVGAGI (reference sequence). The CDR3 is made up of 17 amino acids. CDR3 loop: CASSSSSNHEPRDDQYF. The DNA of the CDR3 is TGTGCCAGCAGTTCCTCGTCGAACCATGAGCCTAGGGACGACCAGTACTTC.